The text below deals with one T cell receptor (beta chain). This record belongs to a study of blood T cell repertoires in COVID-19. Study at large: Samples taken during acute and convalescent COVID-19 were collected in the United States, Italy and Spain. T cells, B-cell-depleted T cells, or PBMCs provided the cDNA or gDNA that served as material.

V lost 5 bases to trimming and J lost 6 bases; unmatched junction nucleotides: 8. This CDR3 spans 14 amino acids. Germline CDR1 is SGHDT and CDR2 is YYEEEE. In the study's own analysis: By means of reference gene primer amplification, nucleated cell counts were estimated. This table comes from immunoSEQ multiplex PCR, and its TCRdb copy is limited to in-frame clones, with some not included. The D gene and trimming were derived from the DNA, and the V and J assignments and clone size from that table. Here the sample spans roughly 330,000 clones, about 83% being singletons. The specimen sequenced was peripheral blood. The chain carries TRBV5-6 and TRBJ1-2; 9 positions match TRBD1. This TCR derives from a woman aged 50 to 60 with acute or convalescent COVID-19. The chain's CDR3 is CASSPGTGIHGYTF. The CDR3 coding sequence is TGTGCCAGCAGTCCCGGGACAGGGATCCATGGCTACACCTTC.